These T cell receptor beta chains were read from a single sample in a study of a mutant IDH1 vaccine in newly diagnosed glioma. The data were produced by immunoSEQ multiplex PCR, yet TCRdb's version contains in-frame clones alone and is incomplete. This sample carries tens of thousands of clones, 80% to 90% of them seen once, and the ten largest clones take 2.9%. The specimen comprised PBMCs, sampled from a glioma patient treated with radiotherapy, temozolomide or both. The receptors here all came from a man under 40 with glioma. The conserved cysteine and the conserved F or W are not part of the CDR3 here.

cdr3_aa: ASSFPTSTGLETQY
v_call: TRBV5-6
j_call: TRBJ2-5

cdr3_aa: ASSMGDQETQY
v_call: TRBV19
j_call: TRBJ2-5

cdr3_aa: ASSQVLIDVGVGYT
v_call: TRBV4-1
j_call: TRBJ1-2

cdr3_aa: ASSENWGRNSPLH
v_call: TRBV10-2
j_call: TRBJ1-6

cdr3_aa: ASSMLGTSGGNEQF
v_call: TRBV19
j_call: TRBJ2-1

cdr3_aa: ASRKVSGGETQY
v_call: TRBV6-1
j_call: TRBJ2-5

cdr3_aa: ASSEVARTLQGIYYGYT
v_call: TRBV2
j_call: TRBJ1-2

cdr3_aa: ASRRGDGNTGELF
v_call: TRBV10-2
j_call: TRBJ2-2

cdr3_aa: ASSLFRGRNQPQH
v_call: TRBV28
j_call: TRBJ1-5

cdr3_aa: ASSENFGIGQNTDTQY
v_call: TRBV10-2
j_call: TRBJ2-3

cdr3_aa: ASSLGVKRTSGNTIY
v_call: TRBV5-6
j_call: TRBJ1-3

cdr3_aa: ASITGTATNTEAF
v_call: TRBV19
j_call: TRBJ1-1

cdr3_aa: ASTRNRVKNSPLH
v_call: TRBV19
j_call: TRBJ1-6

cdr3_aa: ASSIQGSNQPQH
v_call: TRBV19
j_call: TRBJ1-5

cdr3_aa: ASSLEAGGRYEQY
v_call: TRBV11-2
j_call: TRBJ2-7

cdr3_aa: ASSVGAAYNEQF
v_call: TRBV10-1
j_call: TRBJ2-1

cdr3_aa: AISEWETAYGYT
v_call: TRBV10-3
j_call: TRBJ1-2

cdr3_aa: ASSQALSNSVNYGYT
v_call: TRBV4-2
j_call: TRBJ1-2

cdr3_aa: ASSLVGQTNEKLF
v_call: TRBV5-1
j_call: TRBJ1-4

cdr3_aa: ASSLSVGNTEAF
v_call: TRBV27
j_call: TRBJ1-1

cdr3_aa: ASSLKVGASTDTQY
v_call: TRBV11-2
j_call: TRBJ2-3

cdr3_aa: ASSGTSGTGGNTGELF
v_call: TRBV6-4
j_call: TRBJ2-2

cdr3_aa: ASSLAPLAGGITQY
v_call: TRBV7-8
j_call: TRBJ2-3

cdr3_aa: ASSPESRGLPNEQY
v_call: TRBV18
j_call: TRBJ2-7

cdr3_aa: ASSLGGAHLPQY
v_call: TRBV7-9
j_call: TRBJ2-5

cdr3_aa: ASSSPGQGARLGRETQY
v_call: TRBV5-6
j_call: TRBJ2-5

cdr3_aa: AISEGTGVSYEQY
v_call: TRBV10-3
j_call: TRBJ2-7

cdr3_aa: ASSLLSFDTGELF
v_call: TRBV11-2
j_call: TRBJ2-2

cdr3_aa: ASSLTGANQPQH
v_call: TRBV2
j_call: TRBJ1-5

cdr3_aa: ASSPDRAVTNEKLF
v_call: TRBV5-1
j_call: TRBJ1-4

cdr3_aa: ASSPPSRSQQY
v_call: TRBV18
j_call: TRBJ2-5

cdr3_aa: ASSWTDFSGNTIY
v_call: TRBV28
j_call: TRBJ1-3

cdr3_aa: ASSPGQRTYNEQF
v_call: TRBV11-3
j_call: TRBJ2-1

cdr3_aa: ASSHNEAPYYGYT
v_call: TRBV25-1
j_call: TRBJ1-2

cdr3_aa: AWRDNYGYT
v_call: TRBV30
j_call: TRBJ1-2

cdr3_aa: ASGSPGDPYEQY
v_call: TRBV7-2
j_call: TRBJ2-7

cdr3_aa: ASSLLAGQPADTQY
v_call: TRBV11-2
j_call: TRBJ2-3

cdr3_aa: ASSLAPSGELF
v_call: TRBV5-6
j_call: TRBJ2-2

cdr3_aa: ASSLDFGGTDFHSNQPQH
v_call: TRBV5-8
j_call: TRBJ1-5

cdr3_aa: ASSLPRQNTEAF
v_call: TRBV11-2
j_call: TRBJ1-1

cdr3_aa: ASSSLPGSGNTIY
v_call: TRBV28
j_call: TRBJ1-3

cdr3_aa: ASSSHFRGTNTGELF
v_call: TRBV7-9
j_call: TRBJ2-2

cdr3_aa: ASSVIRLAGDSDTQY
v_call: TRBV27
j_call: TRBJ2-3

cdr3_aa: ASSQHGADTYEQY
v_call: TRBV4-1
j_call: TRBJ2-7

cdr3_aa: ATSLGSIANTGELF
v_call: TRBV25-1
j_call: TRBJ2-2

cdr3_aa: ASSRGGGSYNEQF
v_call: TRBV5-4
j_call: TRBJ2-1

cdr3_aa: ASSLVGLNEKLF
v_call: TRBV7-2
j_call: TRBJ1-4

cdr3_aa: ASSLGSRADTQY
v_call: TRBV18
j_call: TRBJ2-3

cdr3_aa: ASGFTGVNEQY
v_call: TRBV12-5
j_call: TRBJ2-7

cdr3_aa: ASSDQAGNYEQY
v_call: TRBV19
j_call: TRBJ2-7

cdr3_aa: ASSSPVTPLH
v_call: TRBV5-8
j_call: TRBJ1-6